One sample yielded the 4 T cell receptor beta chains listed below, sequenced in a study of T cell responses to AZD1222 COVID-19 vaccine. Assay: immunoSEQ multiplex PCR; the TCRdb copy retains only in-frame clones and omits some. The sample lists some 82,000 clones; 90% were seen once. The input for sequencing was peripheral blood, taken on day 0 of AZD1222 vaccination. All receptors come from an adult in good health.

The chain is built from TRBV3-1 (or the pseudogene TRBV3-2) and TRBJ1-2; 12 positions match TRBD1. Germline-derived CDR1 and CDR2 are LGHDT and YNNKEL (reference sequence). Trimming took 5 bases from V and 4 from J; bases not matched to a gene: 11. This CDR3 has 17 residues. Here the CDR3 reads CASSFRDRGRLGYGYTF. In DNA form, the CDR3 reads TGTGCCAGCAGCTTCCGGGACAGGGGGCGGTTGGGCTATGGCTACACCTTC.

The rearrangement links TRBV7-2 to TRBJ1-2; TRBD1 is a possible D gene (6 bases). CDR1 and CDR2 from the germline V gene are SGHTA and FQGNSA. V lost 7 bases, J lost 6 bases, and 21 bases lay in between. The CDR3 sequence is 15 residues long. This chain's CDR3 is CASIHGNRESDGYTF. DNA of the CDR3: TGTGCCAGCATCCACGGTAACAGGGAATCTGATGGCTACACCTTC. The full variable domain, with the rest looked up from reference TRBV7-2 and TRBJ1-2, is GAGVSQSPSNKVTEKGKDVELRCDPISGHTALYWYRQSLGQGLEFLIYFQGNSAPDKSGLPSDRFSAERTGGSVSTLTIQRTQQEDSAVYLCASIHGNRESDGYTFGSGTRLTVV.

The chain joins TRBV18 to TRBJ2-7; D is possibly TRBD1 or TRBD2 (5 bases each). Germline V lookup: CDR1 KGHSH, CDR2 LQKENI. The CDR3 totals 14 residues. Trimming took off 5 bases at V and 5 bases at J, with 16 bases between the two ends. CDR3 residues: CASSKGTRSDEQYF. The CDR3 nucleotides are TGTGCCAGCTCAAAGGGGACCCGTAGTGACGAGCAGTACTTC.

The V and J genes are TRBV27 and TRBJ1-1, with D hard to call. Germline-derived CDR1 and CDR2 are MNHEY and SMNVEV (reference sequence). This CDR3 spans 13 amino acids. V was clipped by 1 base and J by 4 bases, with 7 bases between them. CDR3 in amino acids: CASSLLSLTEAFF. The CDR3 nucleotides read TGTGCCAGCAGTTTATTGTCGCTCACTGAAGCTTTCTTT.